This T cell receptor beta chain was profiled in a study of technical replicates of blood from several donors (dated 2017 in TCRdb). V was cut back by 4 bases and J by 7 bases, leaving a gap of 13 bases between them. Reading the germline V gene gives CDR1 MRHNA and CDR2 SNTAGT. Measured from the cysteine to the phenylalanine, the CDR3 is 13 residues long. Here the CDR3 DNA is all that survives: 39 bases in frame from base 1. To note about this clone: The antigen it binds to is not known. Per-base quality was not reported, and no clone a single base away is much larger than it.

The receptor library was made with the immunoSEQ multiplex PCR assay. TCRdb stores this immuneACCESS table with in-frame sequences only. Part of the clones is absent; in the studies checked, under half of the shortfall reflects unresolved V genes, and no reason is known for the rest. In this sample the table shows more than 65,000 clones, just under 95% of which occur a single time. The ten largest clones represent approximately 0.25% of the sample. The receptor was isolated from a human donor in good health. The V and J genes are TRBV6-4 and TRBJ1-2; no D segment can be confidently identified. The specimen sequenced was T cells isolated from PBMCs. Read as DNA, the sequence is TGTGCCAGCAGTGTCGACACTTTCGGTGGCTACACCTTC. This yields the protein CASSVDTFGGYTF.